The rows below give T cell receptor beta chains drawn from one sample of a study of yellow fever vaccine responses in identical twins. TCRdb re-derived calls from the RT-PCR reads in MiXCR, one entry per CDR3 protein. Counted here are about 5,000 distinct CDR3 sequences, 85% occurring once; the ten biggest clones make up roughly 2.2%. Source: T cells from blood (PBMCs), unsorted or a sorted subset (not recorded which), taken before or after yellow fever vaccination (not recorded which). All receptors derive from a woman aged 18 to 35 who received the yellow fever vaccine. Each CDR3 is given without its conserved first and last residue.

SVERDNEQF,TRBJ2-1,TRBV29-1
ASTTSRRRTNEKLF,TRBJ1-4,TRBV28
ASSSELAEETQY,TRBJ2-5,TRBV7-7
ASSTKRGVKNIQY,TRBJ2-4,TRBV6-1
ASSLLAGGGDTQY,TRBJ2-3,TRBV5-6
ASSLVGANVLT,TRBJ2-6,TRBV7-3
ASSPPGQVYEQY,TRBJ2-7,TRBV7-6
ASSFNPAAENQETQY,TRBJ2-5,TRBV11-2
ASSLSAGATDTQY,TRBJ2-3,TRBV11-3
ASKVREGTEAF,TRBJ1-1,TRBV5-1
ASRREGRGNQPQH,TRBJ1-5,TRBV11-1
ASSIGAGAQETQY,TRBJ2-5,TRBV19
ASSPGGSMNTEAF,TRBJ1-1,TRBV18
SANSFGEFTEAF,TRBJ1-1,TRBV20-1
ASSVGTVYNEQF,TRBJ2-1,TRBV19
ASSFSGRKSDTQY,TRBJ2-3,TRBV12-1
ASSFNPGTDFYNEQF,TRBJ2-1,TRBV5-1
ASEQGAQDTEAF,TRBJ1-1,TRBV5-1
SAGPQTETQY,TRBJ2-5,TRBV20-1
ASSLGGVGTSGYTDTQY,TRBJ2-3,TRBV13
ASSRGQASNQPQH,TRBJ1-5,TRBV4-2
ASSLAISGKYNEQF,TRBJ2-1,TRBV11-1
ASRPGQTPYEQY,TRBJ2-7,TRBV28
ASSLGDNYGYT,TRBJ1-2,TRBV11-1
ASSLGSQPQH,TRBJ1-5,TRBV7-9
ASRTLEMFSYEQY,TRBJ2-7,TRBV28
ASSELLAGGRSEQF,TRBJ2-1,TRBV19
ASSQGEGGSYEQY,TRBJ2-7,TRBV4-2
ASSPGQPSYNEQF,TRBJ2-1,TRBV18
ASSEKLPYEQY,TRBJ2-7,TRBV4-3
ASSIRTAAGQPQH,TRBJ1-5,TRBV19
ASSLGPSEAF,TRBJ1-1,TRBV5-1
ASSGTDVQPQH,TRBJ1-5,TRBV2
ASSPDTLAKNIQY,TRBJ2-4,TRBV5-4
SVRTGGEYEQY,TRBJ2-7,TRBV29-1
SVGRDDEQY,TRBJ2-7,TRBV29-1
SARVFETSGWGLTKDTQY,TRBJ2-3,TRBV20-1
ASSFSVNTEAF,TRBJ1-1,TRBV11-1
ASNANEQF,TRBJ2-1,TRBV6-1
ASTADGQY,TRBJ2-7,TRBV23-1
SVDLRNYGYT,TRBJ1-2,TRBV29-1
ATSRVTGGIDEQY,TRBJ2-7,TRBV15
ASSVGGAGNEQF,TRBJ2-1,TRBV9
ASSVPSGRAHEQF,TRBJ2-1,TRBV11-2
ATNGDRRSGNTGELF,TRBJ2-2,TRBV24-1
ASSLLGGTNYGYT,TRBJ1-2,TRBV5-1
SVEGGRYSYEQY,TRBJ2-7,TRBV29-1
SAIDSGISEQY,TRBJ2-7,TRBV20-1
ASSSSRGGNQPQH,TRBJ1-5,TRBV28
AAEALGTYEQY,TRBJ2-7,TRBV28
ASSFVGVAYGYT,TRBJ1-2,TRBV5-4